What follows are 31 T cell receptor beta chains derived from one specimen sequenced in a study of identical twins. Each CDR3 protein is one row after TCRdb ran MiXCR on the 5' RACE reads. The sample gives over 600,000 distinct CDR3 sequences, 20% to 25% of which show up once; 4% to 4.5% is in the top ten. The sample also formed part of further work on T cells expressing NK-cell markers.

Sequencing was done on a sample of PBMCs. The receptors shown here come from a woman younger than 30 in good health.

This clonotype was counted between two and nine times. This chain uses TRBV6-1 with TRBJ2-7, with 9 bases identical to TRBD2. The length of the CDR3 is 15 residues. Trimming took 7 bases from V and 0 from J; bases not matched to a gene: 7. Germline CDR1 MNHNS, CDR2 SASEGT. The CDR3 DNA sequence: TGTGCCAGCACCAAGACTAGCGGAATCTCCTACGAGCAGTACTTC. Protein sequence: CASTKTSGISYEQYF.

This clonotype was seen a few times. In DNA, the CDR3 is TGCAGTGCCCAGGCCGGCTCCTACGAGCAGTACTTC. This sequence encodes CSAQAGSYEQYF. The chain combines TRBV20-1 with TRBJ2-7; no clear D. Germline CDR1 reads DFQATT; CDR2 reads SNEGSKA (reference sequence). Trimming removed 6 bases at V and 0 bases at J, with 9 bases between. The CDR3 is 12 amino acids.

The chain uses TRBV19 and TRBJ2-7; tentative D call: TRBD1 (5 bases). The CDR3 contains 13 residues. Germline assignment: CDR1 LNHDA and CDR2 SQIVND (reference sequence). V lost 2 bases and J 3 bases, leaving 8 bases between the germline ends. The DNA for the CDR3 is TGTGCCAGTAGTATAACCCAGGGCTACGAGCAGTACTTC. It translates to CASSITQGYEQYF.

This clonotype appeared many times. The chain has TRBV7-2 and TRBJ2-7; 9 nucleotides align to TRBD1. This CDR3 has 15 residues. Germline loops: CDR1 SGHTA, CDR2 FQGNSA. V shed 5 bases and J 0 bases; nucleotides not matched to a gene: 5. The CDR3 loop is CASSPRTGASYEQYF. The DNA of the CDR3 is TGTGCCAGCAGCCCCCGGACAGGGGCCTCCTACGAGCAGTACTTC.

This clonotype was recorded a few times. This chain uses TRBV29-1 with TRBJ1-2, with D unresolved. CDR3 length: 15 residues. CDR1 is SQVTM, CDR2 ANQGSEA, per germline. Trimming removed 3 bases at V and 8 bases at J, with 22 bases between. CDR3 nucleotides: TGCAGCGTTGACAATGGATCAAATGGGGTAGGAGGCTACACCTTC. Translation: CSVDNGSNGVGGYTF. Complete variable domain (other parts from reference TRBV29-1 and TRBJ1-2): SAVISQKPSRDICQRGTSLTIQCQVDSQVTMMFWYRQQPGQSLTLIATANQGSEATYESGFVIDKFPISRPNLTFSTLTVSNMSPEDSSIYLCSVDNGSNGVGGYTFGSGTRLTVV.

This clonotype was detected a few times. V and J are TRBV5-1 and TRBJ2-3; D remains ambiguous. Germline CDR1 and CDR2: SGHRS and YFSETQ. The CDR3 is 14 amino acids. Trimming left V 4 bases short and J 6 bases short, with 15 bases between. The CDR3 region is CASSLTNNRDTQYF. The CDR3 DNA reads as TGCGCCAGCAGCCTAACCAACAACCGCGATACGCAGTATTTT.

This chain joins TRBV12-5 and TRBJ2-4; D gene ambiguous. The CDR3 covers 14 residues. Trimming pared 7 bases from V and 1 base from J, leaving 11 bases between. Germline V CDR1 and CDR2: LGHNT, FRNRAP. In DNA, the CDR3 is TGTGCTAGTGCCCTGAGTGGGGCCAAAAACATTCAGTACTTC. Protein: CASALSGAKNIQYF.

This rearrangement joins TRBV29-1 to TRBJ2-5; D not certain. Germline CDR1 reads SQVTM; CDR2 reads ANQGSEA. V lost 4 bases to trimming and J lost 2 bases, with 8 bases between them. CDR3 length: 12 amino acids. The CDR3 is CSVVGRQETQYF. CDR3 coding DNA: TGCAGCGTTGTAGGCAGACAAGAGACCCAGTACTTC.

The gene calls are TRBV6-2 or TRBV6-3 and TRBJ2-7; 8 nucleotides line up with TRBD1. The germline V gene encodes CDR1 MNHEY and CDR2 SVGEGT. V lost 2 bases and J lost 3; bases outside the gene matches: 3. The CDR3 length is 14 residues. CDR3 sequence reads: CASSYGQGNYEQYF. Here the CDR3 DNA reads TGTGCCAGCAGTTACGGACAGGGAAACTACGAGCAGTACTTC.

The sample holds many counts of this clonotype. CDR3 sequence: CASSTSGEQYF. The CDR3 coding sequence is TGTGCCAGCAGCACCTCGGGGGAGCAGTACTTC. The chain employs TRBV11-2 and TRBJ2-7; a possible D gene is TRBD2 (5 bases). V lost 5 bases, J lost 7 bases, and 9 bases lay in between. Looked up from germline, CDR1 is SGHAT and CDR2 is FQNNGV. CDR3 length: 11 amino acids.

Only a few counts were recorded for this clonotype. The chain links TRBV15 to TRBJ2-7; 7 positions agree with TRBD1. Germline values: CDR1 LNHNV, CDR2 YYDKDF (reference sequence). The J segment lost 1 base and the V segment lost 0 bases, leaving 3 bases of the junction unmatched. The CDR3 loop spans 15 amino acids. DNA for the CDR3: TGTGCCACCAGCAGAGACCCGGGACAGTCCTACGAGCAGTACTTC. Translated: CATSRDPGQSYEQYF.

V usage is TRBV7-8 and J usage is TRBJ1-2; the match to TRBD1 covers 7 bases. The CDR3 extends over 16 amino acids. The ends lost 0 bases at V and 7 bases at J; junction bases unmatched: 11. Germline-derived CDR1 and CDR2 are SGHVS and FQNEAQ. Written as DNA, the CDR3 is TGTGCCAGCAGCTTAGCAAACAGGGGACTGAAAGGTGGCTACACCTTC. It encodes CASSLANRGLKGGYTF.

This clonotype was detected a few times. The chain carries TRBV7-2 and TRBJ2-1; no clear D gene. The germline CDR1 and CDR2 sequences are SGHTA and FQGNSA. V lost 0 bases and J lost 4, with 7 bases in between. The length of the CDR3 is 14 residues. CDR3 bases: TGTGCCAGCAGCTTAGCATATGATTACAATGAGCAGTTCTTC. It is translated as CASSLAYDYNEQFF.

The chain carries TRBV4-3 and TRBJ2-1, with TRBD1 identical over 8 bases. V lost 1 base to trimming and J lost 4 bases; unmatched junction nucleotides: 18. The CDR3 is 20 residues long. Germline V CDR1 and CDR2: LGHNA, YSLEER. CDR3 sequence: CASSQGAWGRGLLQYNEQFF. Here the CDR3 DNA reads TGCGCCAGCAGCCAAGGGGCGTGGGGCAGGGGGCTATTACAGTACAATGAGCAGTTCTTC.

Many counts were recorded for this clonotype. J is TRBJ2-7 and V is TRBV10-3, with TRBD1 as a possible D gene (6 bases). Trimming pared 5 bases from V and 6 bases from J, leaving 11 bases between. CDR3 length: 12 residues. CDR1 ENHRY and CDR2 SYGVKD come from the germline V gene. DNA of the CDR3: TGTGCCATCAGTAAGACAGGTACCGAGCAGTACTTC. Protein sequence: CAISKTGTEQYF.

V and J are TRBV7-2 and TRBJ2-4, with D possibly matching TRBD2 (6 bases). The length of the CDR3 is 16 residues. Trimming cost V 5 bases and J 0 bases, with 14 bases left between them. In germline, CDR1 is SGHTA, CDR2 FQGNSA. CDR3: CASSQSGVVAKNIQYF. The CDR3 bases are TGTGCCAGCAGCCAATCGGGGGTAGTAGCCAAAAACATTCAGTACTTC.

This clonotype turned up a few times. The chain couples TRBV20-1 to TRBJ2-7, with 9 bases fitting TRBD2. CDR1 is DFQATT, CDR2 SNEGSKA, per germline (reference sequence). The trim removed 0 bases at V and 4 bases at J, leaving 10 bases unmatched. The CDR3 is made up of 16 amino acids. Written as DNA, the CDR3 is TGCAGTGCTAGAGATAGGGAGCTAGCGGGATCGTACGAGCAGTACTTC. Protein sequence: CSARDRELAGSYEQYF.

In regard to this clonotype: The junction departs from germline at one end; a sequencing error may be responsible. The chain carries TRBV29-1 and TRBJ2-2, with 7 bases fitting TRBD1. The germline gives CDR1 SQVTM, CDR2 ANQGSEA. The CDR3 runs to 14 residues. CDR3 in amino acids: CSVGLTGNPGELFF. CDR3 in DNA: TGCAGCGTGGGATTGACAGGGAACCCCGGGGAGCTGTTTTTT.

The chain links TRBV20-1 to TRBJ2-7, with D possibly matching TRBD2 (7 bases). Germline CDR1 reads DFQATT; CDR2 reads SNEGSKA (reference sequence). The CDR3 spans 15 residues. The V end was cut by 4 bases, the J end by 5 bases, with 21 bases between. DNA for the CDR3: TGCAGTGCTACCCCGGGGGGCATCCATAGGAACGAGCAGTACTTC. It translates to CSATPGGIHRNEQYF.

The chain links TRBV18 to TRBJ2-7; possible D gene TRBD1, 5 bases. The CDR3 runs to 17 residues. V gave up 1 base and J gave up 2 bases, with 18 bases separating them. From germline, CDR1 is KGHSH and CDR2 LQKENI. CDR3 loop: CASSPRYPRQLTYEQYF. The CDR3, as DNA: TGTGCCAGCTCACCACGATATCCGAGACAGTTGACCTACGAGCAGTACTTC.

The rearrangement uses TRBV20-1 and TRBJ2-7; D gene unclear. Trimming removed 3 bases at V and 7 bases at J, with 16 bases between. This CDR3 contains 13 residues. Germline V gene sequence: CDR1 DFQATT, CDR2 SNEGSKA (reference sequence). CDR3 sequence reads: CSARGHAVGEQYF. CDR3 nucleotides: TGCAGTGCTAGGGGCCATGCAGTGGGGGAGCAGTACTTC.

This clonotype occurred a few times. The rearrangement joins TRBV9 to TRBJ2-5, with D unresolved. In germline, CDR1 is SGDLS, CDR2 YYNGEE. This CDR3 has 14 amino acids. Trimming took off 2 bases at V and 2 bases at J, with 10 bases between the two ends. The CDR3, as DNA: TGTGCCAGCAGCGTTCAGTCCTCGCAAGAGACCCAGTACTTC. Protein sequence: CASSVQSSQETQYF.

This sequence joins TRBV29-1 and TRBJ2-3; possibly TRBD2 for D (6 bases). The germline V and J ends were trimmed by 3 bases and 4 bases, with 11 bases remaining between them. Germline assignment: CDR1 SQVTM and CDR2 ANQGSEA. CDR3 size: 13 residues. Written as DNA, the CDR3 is TGCAGCGTTGAGGGACTTGGAGCAGATACGCAGTATTTT. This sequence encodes CSVEGLGADTQYF.

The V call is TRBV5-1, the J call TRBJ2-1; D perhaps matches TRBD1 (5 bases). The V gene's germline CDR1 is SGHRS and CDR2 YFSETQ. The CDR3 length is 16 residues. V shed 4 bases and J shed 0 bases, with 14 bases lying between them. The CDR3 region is CASSIQVPSSYNEQFF. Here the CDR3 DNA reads TGCGCCAGCAGCATACAGGTTCCGAGCTCCTACAATGAGCAGTTCTTC.

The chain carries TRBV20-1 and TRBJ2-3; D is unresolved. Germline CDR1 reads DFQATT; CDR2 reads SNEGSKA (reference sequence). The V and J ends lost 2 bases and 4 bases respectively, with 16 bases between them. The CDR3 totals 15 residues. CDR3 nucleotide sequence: TGCAGTGCTAGAAAAATAGTAGGGATGGCAGATACGCAGTATTTT. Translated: CSARKIVGMADTQYF.

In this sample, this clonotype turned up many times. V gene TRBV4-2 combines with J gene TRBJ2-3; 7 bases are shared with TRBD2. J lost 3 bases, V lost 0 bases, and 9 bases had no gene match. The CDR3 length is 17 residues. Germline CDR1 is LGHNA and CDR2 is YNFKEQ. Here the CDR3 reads CASSQEYRGEGTDTQYF. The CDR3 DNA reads TGTGCCAGCAGCCAAGAGTATCGGGGGGAAGGGACAGATACGCAGTATTTT.

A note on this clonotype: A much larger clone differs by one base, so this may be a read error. Here the CDR3 reads CASSRRTGNYGYTF. DNA for the CDR3: TGTGCCAGCAGCAGACGGACAGGGAACTATGGCTACACCTTC. V gene TRBV13 combines with J gene TRBJ1-2; 8 bases align to TRBD1. The CDR3 runs to 14 residues. The V segment lost 5 bases and the J segment 2 bases; nucleotides outside the gene matches: 4. The germline CDR1 and CDR2 sequences are PRHDT and FYEKMQ (reference sequence).

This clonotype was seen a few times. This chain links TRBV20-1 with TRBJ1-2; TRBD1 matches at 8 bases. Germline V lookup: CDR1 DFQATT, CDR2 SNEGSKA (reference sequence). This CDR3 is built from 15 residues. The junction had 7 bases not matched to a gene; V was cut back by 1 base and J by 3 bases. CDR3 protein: CSARAPQGDDYGYTF. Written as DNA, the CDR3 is TGCAGTGCTAGAGCTCCACAGGGGGATGACTATGGCTACACCTTC.

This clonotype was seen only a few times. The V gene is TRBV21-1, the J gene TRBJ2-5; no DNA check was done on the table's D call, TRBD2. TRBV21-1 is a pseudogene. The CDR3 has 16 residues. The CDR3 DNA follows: TGTGCCAGCACCTCCCGACGGCCTCGGGTAGGGGAGACCCAGTACTTC. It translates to CASTSRRPRVGETQYF.

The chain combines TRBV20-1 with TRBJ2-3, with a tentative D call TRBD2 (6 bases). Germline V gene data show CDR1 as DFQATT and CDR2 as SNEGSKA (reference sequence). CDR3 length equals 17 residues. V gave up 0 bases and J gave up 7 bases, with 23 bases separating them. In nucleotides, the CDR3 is TGCAGTGCTAGAGATCCGCCCGGGGGACGAGGCACTAATACGCAGTATTTT. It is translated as CSARDPPGGRGTNTQYF.

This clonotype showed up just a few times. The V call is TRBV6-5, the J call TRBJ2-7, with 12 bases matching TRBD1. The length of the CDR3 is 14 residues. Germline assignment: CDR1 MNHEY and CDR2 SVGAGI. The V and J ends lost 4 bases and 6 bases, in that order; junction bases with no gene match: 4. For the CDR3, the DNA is TGTGCCAGCAGTTTGGGACAGGGGGCGTTCGAGCAGTACTTC. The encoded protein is CASSLGQGAFEQYF.